The 5 T cell receptor beta chains below all came from one sample that was sequenced in a study of graft-versus-host responses after intestinal transplantation (dated by TCRdb to the early 2020s). Dithiothreitol, EDTA incubations and collagenase D digestion were used to isolate intraepithelial and lamina propria lymphocytes from graft specimens. The library was prepared using the immunoSEQ multiplex PCR assay. Sourced from immuneACCESS, this table was stored by TCRdb with only in-frame sequences that have V and J called. A share of the clones is absent; for the studies checked, an unresolved V gene accounts for under half, and the remainder has no known explanation. For this sample the table gives some 18,000 clones, of which approximately 72% were detected only once. Of the sample, around 8.5% is held by the ten largest clones. The source was ileum tissue, collected 20 days after intestinal transplant. The origin of the receptors is a human patient who received an intestinal transplant, so some T cells may come from the graft donor.

CDR3 DNA sequence: TGCGCCAGCAGGAAGTTTACAGGGGGAGGCTACACCTTC. This gives the protein CASRKFTGGGYTF. This chain joins TRBV4-3 and TRBJ1-2; 8 bases map to TRBD1. Trimming cost V 6 bases and J 8 bases; bases outside gene matches: 8. The germline gives CDR1 LGHNA, CDR2 YSLEER. This CDR3 spans 13 amino acids.

The CDR3 DNA is TGCGCCAGCAGTGAACTAGCTTCACATGGCTACACCTTC. As protein: CASSELASHGYTF. The chain has TRBV10-2 and TRBJ1-2; D gene ambiguous. CDR1 WSHSY and CDR2 SAAADI come from the germline V gene. The CDR3 length is 13 residues. V lost 3 bases, J lost 6 bases, and 11 bases lay in between.

The chain is built from TRBV28 and TRBJ2-7, with 7 bases fitting TRBD2. V was clipped by 5 bases and J by 2 bases; unmatched bases: 9. Germline CDR1 MDHEN, CDR2 SYDVKM. The CDR3 has 15 residues. CDR3 bases: TGTGCCAGCAGTCCGTGGGCGGGACTAACCTACGAGCAGTACTTC. Its protein is CASSPWAGLTYEQYF.

The J gene is TRBJ2-3, the V gene TRBV6-6, with TRBD2 as a possible D gene (5 bases). Germline CDR1 MNHNY, CDR2 SVGAGI (reference sequence). Trimming shortened V by 5 bases and J by 6 bases, and 9 bases separated the two germline ends. CDR3 length: 12 residues. The CDR3 loop reads CASSRTRDTQYF. The DNA of the CDR3 is TGTGCCAGCAGTCGGACTCGGGATACGCAGTATTTT.

This clone has only a few counts. The DNA of the CDR3 is TGTGCCTGGACAGAACAGGCTTTGAACACTGAAGCTTTCTTT. It is translated as CAWTEQALNTEAFF. This rearrangement joins TRBV30 to TRBJ1-1; weak D call: TRBD1 (5 bases). V was cut by 4 bases and J by 0 bases, with 12 bases left in between. CDR1 GTSNPN and CDR2 SVGIG come from the germline V gene (reference sequence). This CDR3 contains 14 residues.